These 17 T cell receptor beta chains share one sample of origin, sequenced in a study of CD8 T cells in acute hepatitis C reinfection. Noted time point: naive CD8 control sorted from an acute-time-point sample. Sequencing used immunoSEQ multiplex PCR; TCRdb keeps in-frame clones, though not all of them. The sample consists of about 38,000 clones, around 85% of them appearing once. The specimen sequenced was naive CD8+ T cells from PBMCs. All receptors come from a woman under 30 who spontaneously cleared hepatitis C infection.

The table lists this clone with a count of one. V and J are TRBV14 and TRBJ1-4, with a weak D call TRBD1 (6 bases). Germline CDR1 SGHDN, CDR2 FVKESK. V was pared by 0 bases and J by 3 bases, with 14 bases between. CDR3 length equals 17 residues. CDR3 sequence (DNA): TGTGCCAGCAGCCAAGATAAACCCGGGGGGCCTAATGAAAAACTGTTTTTT. It specifies CASSQDKPGGPNEKLFF.

The V and J genes are TRBV13 and TRBJ2-1, with 10 bases matching TRBD2. Germline-derived CDR1 and CDR2 are PRHDT and FYEKMQ (reference sequence). The CDR3 sequence is 16 residues long. J was trimmed by 8 bases and V by 4 bases; bases with no gene match: 11. The CDR3 DNA follows: TGTGCCAGCAGCTCGAAGCGGGCTAGCGGGAGTTATGAGCAGTTCTTC. It is translated as CASSSKRASGSYEQFF.

The rearrangement joins TRBV5-4 to TRBJ1-1, with 9 positions matching TRBD1. Germline assignment: CDR1 SGHNT and CDR2 YYREEE (reference sequence). This CDR3 contains 14 residues. Unmatched junction bases numbered 5, after V lost 5 bases and J lost 3 bases. Here the CDR3 DNA reads TGTGCCAGCAGGATACAGGGGGCTTACACTGAAGCTTTCTTT. It encodes CASRIQGAYTEAFF.

The chain carries TRBV10-2 and TRBJ2-1; tentatively, D is TRBD2 (6 bases). The V gene lost 8 bases and the J gene lost 5 bases, with 13 bases spanning the gap. The CDR3 has 13 amino acids. CDR1 and CDR2 (germline): WSHSY, SAAADI. In DNA, the CDR3 is TGCGCCAGCTTTGGGGGGAAACACAATGAGCAGTTCTTC. Translated: CASFGGKHNEQFF.

The chain uses TRBV30 and TRBJ2-1, with 14 bases matching TRBD2. The CDR3 consists of 15 residues. Germline CDR1 and CDR2: GTSNPN and SVGIG (reference sequence). V shed 0 bases and J 6 bases; nucleotides not matched to a gene: 1. The chain's CDR3 is CAWSVGLAGVNEQFF. The DNA for the CDR3 is TGTGCCTGGAGTGTGGGACTAGCGGGAGTCAATGAGCAGTTCTTC.

The rearrangement joins TRBV7-9 to TRBJ2-7; D remains ambiguous. This CDR3 is 14 amino acids long. With 5 bases removed from V and 1 base from J, the gap between germline ends came to 12 bases. Germline lookup yields CDR1 SEHNR and CDR2 FQNEAQ (reference sequence). CDR3 nucleotide sequence: TGTGCCAGCAGCCCACCAGACGGGTCCTACGAGCAGTACTTC. As protein: CASSPPDGSYEQYF.

This chain uses TRBV18 with TRBJ2-1; TRBD2 agrees at 10 bases. V shed 4 bases and J 9 bases; nucleotides not matched to a gene: 12. CDR1 is KGHSH, CDR2 LQKENI, per germline. The CDR3 sequence is 16 residues long. The CDR3 coding sequence is TGTGCCAGCTCACTAGCGGGAGGAAGGGGGCACGGTGAGCAGTTCTTC. Protein product: CASSLAGGRGHGEQFF.

The gene calls are TRBV5-4 and TRBJ2-3, with 8 bases aligning to TRBD2. The CDR3 covers 17 residues. Looked up from germline, CDR1 is SGHNT and CDR2 is YYREEE (reference sequence). Trimming cost V 0 bases and J 0 bases; bases outside gene matches: 6. The CDR3 DNA follows: TGTGCCAGCAGCTTGGGGACGGGAGGGCCTAGCACAGATACGCAGTATTTT. Translation: CASSLGTGGPSTDTQYF.

The chain couples TRBV7-9 to TRBJ2-5, with TRBD1 matching 7 bases. The CDR3 has 14 residues. With 1 base clipped from V and 2 bases from J, the junction kept 1 base outside the gene matches. Germline CDR1 and CDR2: SEHNR and FQNEAQ (reference sequence). CDR3 sequence: CASSLEDRQETQYF. The CDR3 DNA reads as TGTGCCAGCAGCTTAGAGGACAGGCAAGAGACCCAGTACTTC.

The chain recombines TRBV2 with TRBJ1-5; the D gene is possibly TRBD1 (5 bases). Germline lookup yields CDR1 SNHLY and CDR2 FYNNEI. CDR3 size: 13 residues. The V gene lost 6 bases and the J gene lost 0 bases, with 6 bases spanning the gap. The CDR3 nucleotides read TGTGCCAGCAGAGACAGTAGCAATCAGCCCCAGCATTTT. Its protein product is CASRDSSNQPQHF. Together with reference TRBV2 and TRBJ1-5, the CDR3 gives the full variable domain: EPEVTQTPSHQVTQMGQEVILRCVPISNHLYFYWYRQILGQKVEFLVSFYNNEISEKSEIFDDQFSVERPDGSNFTLKIRSTKLEDSAMYFCASRDSSNQPQHFGDGTRLSIL.

The V and J genes are TRBV7-9 and TRBJ2-7; 7 bases line up with TRBD2. Trimming removed 3 bases from V and 3 bases from J; junction bases left unmatched: 8. The CDR3 runs to 15 residues. Germline V CDR1 and CDR2: SEHNR, FQNEAQ (reference sequence). CDR3 residues: CASSFSQRGNYEQYF. The CDR3 region has the DNA TGTGCCAGCAGCTTCTCTCAGCGGGGAAACTACGAGCAGTACTTC.

The chain joins TRBV7-6 to TRBJ1-5; D may be TRBD1 (5 bases). Germline V lookup: CDR1 SGHVS, CDR2 FNYEAQ. The germline V and J ends were trimmed by 5 bases and 5 bases, with 10 bases remaining between them. There are 13 residues in the CDR3. The CDR3 loop is CASSPWGDQPQHF. The CDR3 coding sequence is TGTGCCAGCAGCCCATGGGGCGATCAGCCCCAGCATTTT.

The chain recombines TRBV25-1 with TRBJ1-2; possibly TRBD1 for D (5 bases). Trimming pared 0 bases from V and 7 bases from J, leaving 12 bases between. This CDR3 is built from 14 residues. Germline V lookup: CDR1 MGHDK, CDR2 SYGVNS. CDR3 loop: CASSEYFRDSGYTF. The CDR3 DNA sequence: TGTGCCAGCAGTGAATATTTCCGGGACTCTGGCTACACCTTC.

The chain uses TRBV7-9 and TRBJ1-2, with D unresolved. This CDR3 spans 17 amino acids. From germline, CDR1 is SEHNR and CDR2 FQNEAQ (reference sequence). V was trimmed by 0 bases and J by 4 bases, leaving 18 bases between them. CDR3 bases: TGTGCCAGCAGCTTAGCCTCCTGGGTGTCTCGGGGCTATGGCTACACCTTC. It translates to CASSLASWVSRGYGYTF.

The CDR3 nucleotides are TGTGCCAGCAGCCCGTCTCTAACTAGCGGGAGAGTAGATACGCAGTATTTT. This translates into CASSPSLTSGRVDTQYF. This chain connects TRBV7-9 to TRBJ2-3; 11 bases agree with TRBD2. Germline V gene data show CDR1 as SEHNR and CDR2 as FQNEAQ (reference sequence). This CDR3 region has 17 residues. Losses at the gene ends were 5 bases for V and 5 bases for J; bases not matched to a gene: 12.

The chain joins TRBV11-2 to TRBJ2-3; 7 nucleotides agree with TRBD2. V shed 1 base and J 0 bases; nucleotides not matched to a gene: 10. The germline CDR1 and CDR2 sequences are SGHAT and FQNNGV. The CDR3 contains 18 residues. CDR3 sequence reads: CASSLATRSGDSTDTQYF. DNA of the CDR3: TGTGCCAGCAGCTTAGCGACAAGGAGCGGGGATAGCACAGATACGCAGTATTTT. Using reference TRBV11-2 and TRBJ2-3 for the parts outside the CDR3, the full variable domain is EAGVAQSPRYKIIEKRQSVAFWCNPISGHATLYWYQQILGQGPKLLIQFQNNGVVDDSQLPKDRFSAERLKGVDSTLKIQPAKLEDSAVYLCASSLATRSGDSTDTQYFGPGTRLTVL.

The genes are TRBV27 and TRBJ1-2; D gene unclear. Germline-derived CDR1 and CDR2 are MNHEY and SMNVEV (reference sequence). The CDR3 contains 12 residues. The V end was cut by 7 bases, the J end by 4 bases, with 10 bases between. DNA for the CDR3: TGTGCCAGCAACGCAGGAGCCTATGGCTACACCTTC. It codes for CASNAGAYGYTF.